This T cell receptor (beta chain) originates from a study of cytomegalovirus exposure and HLA in healthy donors. Overall study: The same platform used for the 600 to 750 first-cohort repertoires was also used for the approximately 120 validation repertoires, as a later analysis reported.

General study findings and limits: According to reports, the classifier identified cytomegalovirus status with high specificity and sensitivity. It was found in a later analysis that first-cohort TCR clusters tended to co-occur in the 120 validation repertoires. There were 164 TCR beta chains listed as cytomegalovirus-associated.

V shed 8 bases and J 7 bases; nucleotides not matched to a gene: 4. CDR3 length: 14 residues. Germline CDR1 is LNHNV and CDR2 is YYDKDF (reference sequence). Method: immunoSEQ multiplex PCR; TCRdb's copy keeps in-frame clones and lacks some. The repertoire includes approximately 200,000 clones, 85% to 90% of them detected once, and 2.9% sits in the top ten. Notes on this clone: The target antigen is unknown.

Sequencing was done on a sample of PBMCs. The chain joins TRBV15 to TRBJ2-1; TRBD2 agrees at 14 bases. The source is a woman between 18 and 30 years old in good health and CMV-seronegative. CDR3 bases: TGTGCCACCTCCGGGACTAGCGGGGGTAATGAGCAGTTCTTC. Encoded protein: CATSGTSGGNEQFF. Combining the CDR3 with reference TRBV15 and TRBJ2-1 gives the whole variable domain DAMVIQNPRYQVTQFGKPVTLSCSQTLNHNVMYWYQQKSSQAPKLLFHYYDKDFNNEADTPDNFQSRRPNTSFCFLDIRSPGLGDTAMYLCATSGTSGGNEQFFGPGTRLTVL.